The 12 T cell receptor beta chains presented below share a single source sample, sequenced in a study of sequential checkpoint blockade in melanoma. Treatment meaning: randomized to nivolumab then ipilimumab (arm A) or the reverse (arm B). Sequencing used immunoSEQ multiplex PCR; TCRdb keeps in-frame clones, though not all of them. The data hold 12,000 or so clones, with about four fifths observed a single time. The material sequenced was CD8+ T cells sorted from blood (inferred from file names), taken from a patient given nivolumab and ipilimumab in sequence. All receptors come from a human donor with melanoma.

This sequence joins TRBV10-3 and TRBJ2-7, with TRBD1 as a possible D gene (6 bases). Germline V gene sequence: CDR1 ENHRY, CDR2 SYGVKD. This CDR3 spans 16 amino acids. V was pared by 5 bases and J by 0 bases, with 17 bases between. CDR3 loop: CAISFGTGTSSYEQYF. The CDR3 region has the DNA TGTGCCATCAGTTTCGGCACAGGGACCAGCTCCTACGAGCAGTACTTC.

This sequence joins TRBV19 and TRBJ2-7; 8 bases line up with TRBD1. Germline CDR1 and CDR2: LNHDA and SQIVND (reference sequence). V was pared by 3 bases and J by 2 bases, with 3 bases of the junction left unmatched. This CDR3 has 14 amino acids. CDR3 region: CASSMGQAAYEQYF. CDR3 DNA: TGTGCCAGTAGTATGGGACAGGCAGCCTACGAGCAGTACTTC.

This chain joins TRBV4-2 and TRBJ2-7; 11 nucleotides match TRBD2. The CDR3 has 17 amino acids. Germline-derived CDR1 and CDR2 are LGHNA and YNFKEQ. V was pared by 1 base and J by 3 bases, with 8 bases of the junction left unmatched. The CDR3 DNA sequence: TGTGCCAGCAGCCAAGGCCCGTTAGCGGGGGGGTTCTACGAGCAGTACTTC. Its translation: CASSQGPLAGGFYEQYF.

V gene TRBV27 combines with J gene TRBJ2-7; TRBD1 agrees at 10 bases. J was trimmed by 2 bases and V by 8 bases; bases with no gene match: 3. The CDR3 length is 13 residues. The V gene's germline CDR1 is MNHEY and CDR2 SMNVEV (reference sequence). The CDR3 protein is CASSGTGAYEQYF. For the CDR3, the DNA is TGTGCCAGCTCCGGGACAGGGGCCTACGAGCAGTACTTC.

This chain links TRBV6-4 with TRBJ1-5; 9 nucleotides match TRBD1. With V trimmed by 6 bases and J by 5 bases, 11 bases remained unmatched. CDR1 and CDR2 (germline): MRHNA, SNTAGT. This CDR3 is built from 16 residues. In nucleotides, the CDR3 is TGTGCCAGCAGCCCACTCACAGGGGGCGCTCATCAGCCCCAGCATTTT. Encoded protein: CASSPLTGGAHQPQHF.

V and J are TRBV5-1 and TRBJ2-3; 10 bases match TRBD2. The CDR3 is made up of 16 amino acids. Trimming took 2 bases from V and 2 from J; bases not matched to a gene: 5. Germline CDR1 is SGHRS and CDR2 is YFSETQ. CDR3 coding DNA: TGCGCCAGCAGCTTAATAGCGGGAGGTATCACAGATACGCAGTATTTT. Its translation is CASSLIAGGITDTQYF.

The rearrangement joins TRBV5-1 to TRBJ2-1; D is possibly TRBD1 (5 bases). The V end lost 0 bases, the J end lost 1 base, and 8 bases lay between the germline ends. This CDR3 comprises 15 residues. Looked up from germline, CDR1 is SGHRS and CDR2 is YFSETQ. The CDR3 region is CASSLEQGSYNEQFF. CDR3 nucleotides: TGCGCCAGCAGCTTGGAGCAGGGTTCCTACAATGAGCAGTTCTTC.

CDR3 amino acids: CASSVGPHRGLGEKLFF. CDR3 nucleotide sequence: TGTGCCAGCAGCGTCGGACCTCACAGGGGGCTAGGTGAAAAACTGTTTTTT. The J gene is TRBJ1-4, the V gene TRBV9, with 9 bases identical to TRBD1. Unmatched junction bases numbered 12, after V lost 2 bases and J lost 7 bases. This CDR3 region has 17 residues. Germline V gives CDR1 SGDLS, CDR2 YYNGEE. Drawing the rest from reference TRBV9 and TRBJ1-4, the complete variable domain is DSGVTQTPKHLITATGQRVTLRCSPRSGDLSVYWYQQSLDQGLQFLIQYYNGEERAKGNILERFSAQQFPDLHSELNLSSLELGDSALYFCASSVGPHRGLGEKLFFGSGTQLSVL.

For this clone: The same CDR3 is also encoded by other DNA sequences in this sample. The V call is TRBV5-1, the J call TRBJ1-1; weak D call: TRBD1 (6 bases). Between the trimmed V and J ends, which lost 3 bases and 0 bases, there was a span of 12 bases. The V gene's germline CDR1 is SGHRS and CDR2 YFSETQ. CDR3 size: 15 residues. The CDR3 region is CASSSLQGLNTEAFF. For the CDR3, the DNA is TGCGCCAGCAGCTCATTACAGGGTTTGAACACTGAAGCTTTCTTT.

V and J are TRBV6-1 and TRBJ1-6; 8 bases agree with TRBD1. Germline V gene data show CDR1 as MNHNS and CDR2 as SASEGT. The CDR3 is 12 residues long. Trimming removed 9 bases from V and 8 bases from J; junction bases left unmatched: 3. CDR3: CARDRVYSPLHF. The CDR3 coding sequence is TGTGCCAGGGACAGGGTTTATTCACCCCTCCACTTT.

J is TRBJ1-5 and V is TRBV15, with TRBD1 identical over 8 bases. Germline CDR1 and CDR2: LNHNV and YYDKDF (reference sequence). The CDR3 runs 15 residues. The V and J ends lost 0 bases and 4 bases, in that order; junction bases with no gene match: 2. In DNA, the CDR3 is TGTGCCACCAGCAGAGACAGGGGGCTAAATCAGCCCCAGCATTTT. This translates into CATSRDRGLNQPQHF. Full variable domain (rest looked up from reference TRBV15 and TRBJ1-5): DAMVIQNPRYQVTQFGKPVTLSCSQTLNHNVMYWYQQKSSQAPKLLFHYYDKDFNNEADTPDNFQSRRPNTSFCFLDIRSPGLGDTAMYLCATSRDRGLNQPQHFGDGTRLSIL.

CDR3: CASSLGWGENTEAFF. The CDR3 DNA sequence: TGTGCCAGCAGCTTAGGGTGGGGGGAGAACACTGAAGCTTTCTTT. This chain joins TRBV7-9 and TRBJ1-1; maybe TRBD1 (5 bases). The CDR3 spans 15 residues. Trimming took 1 base from V and 1 from J, leaving 10 bases between them. Germline CDR1 reads SEHNR; CDR2 reads FQNEAQ (reference sequence).